In this sample, the clone carrying this T cell receptor beta chain turned up once. Some clones are missing from TCRdb's copy, which holds only in-frame ones; the method was immunoSEQ multiplex PCR. The sample lists approximately 45,000 clones, about 70% seen once, with roughly 13% in the top ten. This sample is drawn from a study of cytotoxic CD8 clonotypes in ibrutinib-treated CLL. Germline V gives CDR1 LGHNA, CDR2 YNFKEQ. CDR3 length: 18 residues. The germline V and J ends were trimmed by 0 bases and 4 bases, with 19 bases remaining between them. The sample was PBMCs, taken after 12 months of ibrutinib treatment. The chain carries TRBV4-2 and TRBJ2-1, with D possibly matching TRBD2 (5 bases). The receptor's source is a human donor with chronic lymphocytic leukemia. The chain's CDR3 is CASSQDTPGVAGYNEQFF. The DNA of the CDR3 is TGTGCCAGCAGCCAAGATACCCCCGGGGTAGCAGGATACAATGAGCAGTTCTTC.